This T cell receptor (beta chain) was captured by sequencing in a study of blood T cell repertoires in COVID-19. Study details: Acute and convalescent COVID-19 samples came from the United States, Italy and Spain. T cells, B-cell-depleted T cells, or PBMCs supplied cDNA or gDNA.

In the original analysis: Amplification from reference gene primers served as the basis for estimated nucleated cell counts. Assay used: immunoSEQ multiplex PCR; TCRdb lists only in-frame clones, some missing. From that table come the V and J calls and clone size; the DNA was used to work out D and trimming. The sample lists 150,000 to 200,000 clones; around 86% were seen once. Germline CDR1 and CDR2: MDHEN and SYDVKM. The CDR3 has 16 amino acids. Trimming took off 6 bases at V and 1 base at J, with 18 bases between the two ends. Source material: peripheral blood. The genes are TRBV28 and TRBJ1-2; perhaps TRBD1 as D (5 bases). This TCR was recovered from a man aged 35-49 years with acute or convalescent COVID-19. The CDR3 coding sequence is TGTGCCAGCAGCACGGGAGGGCAGGGACTTAACTATGGCTACACCTTC. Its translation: CASSTGGQGLNYGYTF.